This TCR beta chain was observed in a study of cytomegalovirus exposure and HLA in healthy donors. Study-wide results and caveats: The classifier was said to identify cytomegalovirus status with high specificity and sensitivity. It is likely that the observed cluster of highly shared sequence variants was a sequencing artifact.

The donors were healthy bone marrow donors. Primers: 60 Vbeta forward and 13 Jbeta reverse. In the authors' workflow: In a later analysis, some 80 million unique TCR beta chains included roughly 11 million shared by two or more donors. TCRdb's copy holds only in-frame clones and misses some; the assay was immunoSEQ multiplex PCR. The V and J calls and clone size are taken from that table; D and trimming were inferred from the DNA. This sample has approximately 100,000 clones, with roughly 75% found just once. Trimming removed 5 bases from V and 0 bases from J, with 14 bases in between. The CDR3 is 16 residues long. The germline CDR1 and CDR2 sequences are KGHSH and LQKENI. Points on this clone: Its antigen is unidentified.

Material: PBMCs. This receptor was identified in a woman aged 40 to 50 in good health and CMV-seronegative. This chain connects TRBV18 to TRBJ2-4; weak D call: TRBD1 (5 bases). In nucleotides, the CDR3 is TGTGCCAGCTCATTTACAGGCACACTAGCCAAAAACATTCAGTACTTC. Translating it yields CASSFTGTLAKNIQYF.